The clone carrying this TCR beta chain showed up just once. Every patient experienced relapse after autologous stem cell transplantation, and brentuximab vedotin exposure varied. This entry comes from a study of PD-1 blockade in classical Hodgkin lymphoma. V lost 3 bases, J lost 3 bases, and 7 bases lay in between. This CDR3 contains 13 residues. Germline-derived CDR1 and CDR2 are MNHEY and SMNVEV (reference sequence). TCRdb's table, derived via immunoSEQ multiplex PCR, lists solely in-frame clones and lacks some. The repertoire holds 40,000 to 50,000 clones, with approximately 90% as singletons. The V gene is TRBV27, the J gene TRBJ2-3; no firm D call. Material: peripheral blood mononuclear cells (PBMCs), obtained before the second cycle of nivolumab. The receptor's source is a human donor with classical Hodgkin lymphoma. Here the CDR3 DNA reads TGTGCCAGCAGTTTTCTCTTAACAGATACGCAGTATTTT. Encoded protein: CASSFLLTDTQYF.